This TCR beta chain originates from a study of identical twins (dated by TCRdb to about 2016). In terms of the full investigation: The study deep-sequenced TCR alpha and beta repertoires from monozygotic twins, unrelated adults of various ages and cord blood to test whether fetal clonotypes persist. To rule out contamination, the twin experiments were replicated at different times with different library preparation protocols.

Only healthy Caucasian donors were included. The twin cohort comprised three pairs of female monozygotic twins, all aged roughly 18 to 30 years. The RNA used for TCR libraries was isolated from peripheral blood mononuclear cells. In regard to this clonotype: What this receptor recognizes is not known. No base qualities exist here, and no much larger clone lies one base off it.

Study-wide findings and limitations: Fewer insertions were carried by abundant cord blood beta clonotypes, a similar but weaker trend appeared in young adult naive repertoires, and no such trend appeared in memory repertoires. The excess sharing between twins in beta out-of-frame sequences was weaker because fewer shared sequences reduced the signal-to-noise ratio. Out-of-frame TCR alpha sharing in monozygotic twins was systematically underestimated by recombination models, whereas sharing between unrelated individuals was in agreement with the recombination models. Because the same donors could not be followed over many years, conclusions were based on cross-sectional statistical analysis. Zero-insertion analyses could be partly confounded by invariant T cells such as MAIT and iNKT, though diverse VJ usage argued against such confounding for most clonotypes. Out-of-frame TCR alpha sequences shared between twins showed an excess of low generation-probability sequences compared with coincidental sharing between unrelated individuals.

Libraries were prepared through 5' RACE. Reads for this sample came from an Illumina HiSeq 2000. A universal primer binding site was added through template switching, and the final cDNA carried a unique molecular identifier so that TCR cDNA molecules could be counted accurately. Specific primers in the conserved constant-segment region were used to synthesize first-strand cDNA for TCR alpha and beta chains. To control for contamination, each cDNA library was double barcoded with a SMART-Mk sample barcode plus Illumina barcodes. TruSeq adapter sequences and Illumina sample barcodes were added in two successive PCR steps. The Illumina HiSeq platform was used with custom primers to sequence TCR alpha and beta cDNA libraries. On the authors' methods: Unique molecular identifiers were extracted from raw reads with MiGEC, and CDR3 positions were determined with MiXCR. For each individual, recombination models were inferred using an EM algorithm with the repgenHMM and IGoR tools. The analysis of shared clonotypes was done with the tcR package in R, with sharing normalized by the product of cloneset sizes. Out-of-frame nonproductive sequences were analyzed to study raw recombination free of thymic and clonal selection effects. Starting from the raw public reads, TCRdb applied fastp trimming at Q25, assembled clones with MiXCR and retained in-frame beta chains. Merged by CDR3 protein, the rows form single entries marked with the most common genes and DNA. It is TCRdb's table, rather than the study itself, that gives the V and J calls and clone size. The sample contains some 690,000 distinct CDR3 sequences, 21% of them found a single time. 4.3% of the sample is held by the ten biggest clonotypes.

The sample was also linked to a second study, of T cells expressing NK-cell markers. In that second paper, the authors write: TCR beta-chain repertoires were profiled in sorted CD3+CD56+NKG2C+, CD3+CD56+NKG2C- and CD3+CD56-NKG2C+ T-cell subsets from roughly eight donors. Among the eight sequenced donors, only one was HCMV-seronegative, while the other seven were HCMV-seropositive. To restrict sorting to alphabetaTCR-expressing T cells, an anti-gammadeltaTCR antibody was added in several experiments. In roughly six donors, the dominant CD3+CD56+NKG2C+ clonotypes ranked among the top 10 CD8+ clonotypes, making up roughly 1.0-7.0% of CD8+ T cells. Those dominant clonotypes were again the most abundant among CD3+CD56-NKG2C+ cells in a handful of donors, at about 28.3-60.1%. Whether the expanded NKG2C-expressing T cell clones were specific for HCMV antigens remained unclear. The eight sequenced donors were randomly selected healthy volunteers, three men and five women. HCMV-specific IgG was detected in serum with a commercial ELISA kit to determine HCMV serostatus. For six donors, bulk peripheral blood T-cell repertoires were also sequenced from unsorted PBMC. MIGEC was used to demultiplex reads and group reads by UMI, and MiTCR was used to assemble and quantify clonotypes. To exclude erroneous sequences, any TCR cDNA sequence not supported by at least two reads was discarded. Downstream repertoire analysis used the tcR package, and clonotypes were matched across fractions by CDR3 nucleotide sequence plus V segment. VDJmatch was used to annotate antigen specificity against VDJdb, with one amino acid substitution in CDR3 allowed.

The TCR was taken from a woman aged 18-30 years in good health. Sequencing input: PBMCs.

The CDR3 is CASSGRRSSYNEQFF. The nucleotide sequence is given as TGTGCCAGCAGTGGGCGGCGGAGCTCCTACAATGAGCAGTTCTTC. Recombination linked TRBV6-1 to TRBJ2-1, with no confidently assigned D gene. According to the germline V gene, CDR1 reads MNHNS and CDR2 reads SASEGT. V loses 4 bases of germline sequence and J loses 0 bases, and the interval between the two ends is 10 bases. Measured from the cysteine to the phenylalanine, the CDR3 is 15 residues long. The read is trimmed to its CDR3 DNA, 45 bases read in frame from base 1.